A selection of T cell receptor beta chains follows, all from one sample in a study of blood T cell repertoires in COVID-19. TCRdb's copy holds only in-frame clones and misses some; the assay was immunoSEQ multiplex PCR. The profile covers about 210,000 clones, with around nine tenths appearing a single time and around 1.5% taken by the ten largest. Input material: peripheral blood. Every receptor here comes from a man between 18 and 35 years old with active or convalescent COVID-19. Each CDR3 is given with its conserved first and last residue. The order of the fields is clone size, D gene, V gene, J gene, CDR3 DNA, CDR3 protein. The D gene is left open where the match is weak. Clone size, where shown, is once, few, many, or a class for clones that have expanded.

size: .; D: .; V: TRBV5-6; J: TRBJ2-7; DNA: TGTGCCAGCAGCTTGTTTCTCAGGGTAGACGAGCAGTACTTC; CDR3: CASSLFLRVDEQYF
size: .; D: TRBD1; V: TRBV6-5; J: TRBJ1-6; DNA: TGTGCCAGTTGGACAGGGAGGTCACCCCTCCACTTT; CDR3: CASWTGRSPLHF
size: .; D: .; V: TRBV30; J: TRBJ1-5; DNA: TGTGCCTGGAGTTTCCCAGGAACGCCCCAGCATTTT; CDR3: CAWSFPGTPQHF
size: once; D: TRBD1; V: TRBV29-1; J: TRBJ2-2; DNA: TGCAGCGTTGAAGCTAGTCGACAGGGGCATTCCACCGGGGAGCTGTTTTTT; CDR3: CSVEASRQGHSTGELFF
size: .; D: .; V: TRBV4-3; J: TRBJ2-7; DNA: TGCGCCAGCAGCCAAGAGCTAGCAGATTCCTACGAGCAGTACTTC; CDR3: CASSQELADSYEQYF
size: .; D: TRBD1; V: TRBV7-9; J: TRBJ1-2; DNA: TGTGCCAGCAGCTCTATATCGGGGGGGACAGTCTATGGCTACACCTTC; CDR3: CASSSISGGTVYGYTF
size: .; D: .; V: TRBV11-2; J: TRBJ1-1; DNA: TGTGCCAGCAGCTTAGTCCCGGGTCAGCCTGAAGCTTTCTTT; CDR3: CASSLVPGQPEAFF
size: .; D: TRBD1; V: TRBV6-5; J: TRBJ2-7; DNA: TGTGCCAGTTCACCGCCCGGGACAGGAGCCTACGAGCAGTACTTC; CDR3: CASSPPGTGAYEQYF
size: .; D: .; V: TRBV20-1; J: TRBJ1-5; DNA: TGCAGTGCTAGTTTTCGTGGCAATCAGCCCCAGCATTTT; CDR3: CSASFRGNQPQHF
size: .; D: TRBD1; V: TRBV28; J: TRBJ2-1; DNA: TGTGCCAGCAATCGAAGGGACAGGGGTCTCAATGAGCAGTTCTTC; CDR3: CASNRRDRGLNEQFF
size: .; D: .; V: TRBV5-6; J: TRBJ2-2; DNA: TGTGCCAGCAGCTTGGGGCAGCGCACCGGGGAGCTGTTTTTT; CDR3: CASSLGQRTGELFF
size: .; D: TRBD2; V: TRBV2; J: TRBJ2-7; DNA: TGTGCCAGCAGTGAAGGGATAGCGGGAGGGGCATACGAGCAGTACTTC; CDR3: CASSEGIAGGAYEQYF
size: .; D: TRBD1; V: TRBV6-5; J: TRBJ2-7; DNA: TGTGCCAGCAGTAGGACAGGCGCTTACGAGCAGTACTTC; CDR3: CASSRTGAYEQYF
size: .; D: .; V: TRBV18; J: TRBJ2-1; DNA: TGTGCCAGCTCAGCACTGCCGGTAGGGGGAAACAATAAGCAGTTCTTC; CDR3: CASSALPVGGNNKQFF
size: .; D: .; V: TRBV19; J: TRBJ2-1; DNA: TGTGCCAGTAGTATGAAAGACGGCGGGATCCACAATGAGCAGTTCTTC; CDR3: CASSMKDGGIHNEQFF
size: .; D: TRBD2; V: TRBV5-4; J: TRBJ2-6; DNA: TGTGCCAGCAGCTTGGGGCTAGCGGGAGTTTCTGGGGCCAACGTCCTGACTTTC; CDR3: CASSLGLAGVSGANVLTF
size: .; D: TRBD2; V: TRBV13; J: TRBJ2-7; DNA: TGTGCCAGCAGCTGGGGGCGGGAGGTCTCCTACGAGCAGTACTTC; CDR3: CASSWGREVSYEQYF
size: .; D: .; V: TRBV30; J: TRBJ1-1; DNA: TGTGCCTGGCTATCTGGAGTTGAAGCTTTCTTT; CDR3: CAWLSGVEAFF